This T cell receptor (beta chain) was identified during a study of Graves' ophthalmopathy and Graves' hyperthyroidism. Amplified TCR beta CDR3 regions were obtained using RNA transcripts as template. The workflow started with a first-round RT-PCR run with HTBI primers and then moved on to a second-round multiplex PCR. TCRdb ran MiXCR on the multiplex PCR reads and lists one entry per CDR3 protein. The sample carries over a million distinct CDR3 sequences, about two fifths recorded once. CDR3 length equals 13 residues. V lost 5 bases to trimming and J lost 8 bases, with 15 bases between them. CDR1 is MNHNY, CDR2 SVGAGI, per germline (reference sequence).

V gene TRBV6-6 combines with J gene TRBJ1-2; possibly TRBD1 for D (6 bases). The TCR comes from an adult man with Graves' hyperthyroidism. The sample was peripheral blood or thyroid tissue (not recorded which). CDR3 nucleotide sequence: TGTGCCAGCAGTGAATCGGGGGGGCGCGGCTACACCTTC. This gives the protein CASSESGGRGYTF.